This T cell receptor beta chain was observed in a study of CD8 T cells in ankylosing spondylitis. Study-wide points: Some of the motif variants had earlier been found in reactive arthritis patients' fluid and blood. One TCR beta motif, made up of several highly homologous variants, appeared characteristic of ankylosing spondylitis blood.

Library preparation for TCR beta used quantitative 5'-RACE with molecular barcodes. TCRdb passed the 5' RACE reads through MiXCR, listing each CDR3 protein once. The repertoire includes around 160,000 distinct CDR3 sequences, roughly 11% of them detected once, and approximately 32% sits in the top ten. Ten or more counts support this clonotype. Its antigen is still unknown. The CDR3 is 16 residues long. The V end lost 4 bases, the J end lost 2 bases, and 18 bases lay between the germline ends. The germline CDR1 and CDR2 sequences are SGHVS and FNYEAQ. The sample comprised blood, either unsorted or a sorted T cell fraction (not recorded which). The source is a male donor with ankylosing spondylitis or in good health (not recorded which). The chain carries TRBV7-6 and TRBJ2-7; maybe TRBD1 (5 bases). CDR3 in DNA: TGTGCCAGCAGCTATCAGTGGGGCAGCCGTGCCTACGAGCAGTACTTC. Translated: CASSYQWGSRAYEQYF.